Below are 5 T cell receptor beta chains sequenced from a single sample in a study of T cell responses to AZD1222 COVID-19 vaccine (dated by TCRdb to the early 2020s). This sample's time point label indicates: baseline before first vaccination. The receptor library was made with the immunoSEQ multiplex PCR assay. As stored in TCRdb, this immuneACCESS dataset retains in-frame rearrangements with V and J assigned. A fraction of the clones does not appear; measured against another copy, unresolved V genes explain less than half of the discrepancy, and the remainder lacks a known reason. Within this sample are 70,000 to 90,000 clones, with approximately 91% of them counted one time only. 2.4% of the sample is in the top ten clones. This specimen consisted of peripheral blood, obtained on day 0 of AZD1222 vaccination. The receptors here all came from an adult in good health.

The rearrangement joins TRBV25-1 to TRBJ1-5, with D possibly matching TRBD1 (6 bases). V lost 1 base and J 3 bases, leaving 13 bases between the germline ends. Germline loops: CDR1 MGHDK, CDR2 SYGVNS. This CDR3 region has 16 residues. In DNA form, the CDR3 reads TGTGCCAGCAGTGAATCGGGACAAGGGCCCAATCAGCCCCAGCATTTT. This translates into CASSESGQGPNQPQHF. The whole variable domain, remainder taken from reference TRBV25-1 and TRBJ1-5, is EADIYQTPRYLVIGTGKKITLECSQTMGHDKMYWYQQDPGMELHLIHYSYGVNSTEKGDLSSESTVSRIRTEHFPLTLESARPSHTSQYLCASSESGQGPNQPQHFGDGTRLSIL.

The chain employs TRBV7-9 and TRBJ2-7; D is unresolved. The CDR3 extends over 13 amino acids. Per the germline V gene, CDR1 is SEHNR and CDR2 is FQNEAQ (reference sequence). V gave up 5 bases and J gave up 1 base, with 9 bases separating them. CDR3 DNA sequence: TGTGCCAGCAGCAAAGAGGCGTCCTACGAGCAGTACTTC. As protein: CASSKEASYEQYF.

This chain joins TRBV30 and TRBJ1-1; D unclear. The CDR3 sequence is 18 residues long. Trimming removed 0 bases from V and 0 bases from J, with 20 bases in between. Germline CDR1 is GTSNPN and CDR2 is SVGIG (reference sequence). CDR3 in DNA: TGTGCCTGGAGTGTTTATGGCAACCGGGCTGGGATGAACACTGAAGCTTTCTTT. As protein: CAWSVYGNRAGMNTEAFF.

The chain recombines TRBV2 with TRBJ1-2; 8 positions match TRBD1. Germline V CDR1 and CDR2: SNHLY, FYNNEI. This CDR3 spans 14 amino acids. Germline trimming cut 4 bases from V and 8 bases from J; bases unmatched to any gene: 9. The CDR3 sequence: CASSVGQGKGGYTF. DNA of the CDR3: TGTGCCAGCAGTGTCGGACAGGGCAAGGGGGGCTACACCTTC. The full variable domain, completed using reference TRBV2 and TRBJ1-2, is EPEVTQTPSHQVTQMGQEVILRCVPISNHLYFYWYRQILGQKVEFLVSFYNNEISEKSEIFDDQFSVERPDGSNFTLKIRSTKLEDSAMYFCASSVGQGKGGYTFGSGTRLTVV.

J is TRBJ2-1 and V is TRBV11-3; 7 bases match TRBD2. V shed 0 bases and J 2 bases; nucleotides not matched to a gene: 16. The CDR3 runs 20 residues. Germline V gives CDR1 SGHNT, CDR2 YENEEA. CDR3 region: CASSLEFAETSEGPYNEQFF. The DNA for the CDR3 is TGTGCCAGCAGCTTAGAATTTGCCGAAACTAGCGAGGGACCCTACAATGAGCAGTTCTTC.